This T cell receptor beta chain was identified in a study of beta chain features in type 1 diabetes. The sequenced template was cDNA made from the entire isolated RNA. Sequenced by immunoSEQ multiplex PCR; TCRdb stores in-frame clones only, minus some. This sample has under 850,000 clones, with roughly 13% found just once. Study conclusions and caveats: HLA effects on TCRB rearrangement stayed unresolved here. People with Type 1 diabetes carried modestly yet significantly shorter TCRB CDR3s in all four CD4+ subsets. A closer apparent resemblance between naive, central memory and Treg TCRB repertoires was seen in patients than in healthy donors.

The germline gives CDR1 MNHNS, CDR2 SASEGT. This CDR3 is 12 amino acids long. The ends were cut back, 2 bases at V and 6 bases at J, with 7 bases in the middle. A note on this clone: The target antigen is unknown.

Material for sequencing was naive CD4+ T cells from blood. This receptor was identified in a man aged 18 to 30 with type 1 diabetes. The chain joins TRBV6-1 to TRBJ1-2; D is unclear. CDR3 bases: TGTGCCAGCAGTGAAAGCCCCAATGGCTACACCTTC. It yields the protein CASSESPNGYTF.